The present TCR beta chain was sequenced within a study of T cells of healthy individuals. TCRdb reanalysed the 5' RACE reads using MiXCR and keeps one entry per CDR3 protein. This sample yields 95,000 to 100,000 distinct CDR3 sequences, of which 17% are seen a single time; about 6% belongs to the top ten. This CDR3 region has 16 residues. Germline values: CDR1 SGHTA, CDR2 FQGNSA. V lost 4 bases, J lost 9 bases, and 7 bases stayed unmatched. This clonotype was seen many times. The chain recombines TRBV7-2 with TRBJ2-1; 15 positions match TRBD2. The sequence derives from a human donor in good health. In DNA form, the CDR3 reads TGTGCCAGCAGCTCGAGCGGGGGACTAGCGGGAGGTGAGCAGTTCTTC. Protein: CASSSSGGLAGGEQFF.